This T cell receptor (beta chain) was documented in a study of cytotoxic CD8 clonotypes in ibrutinib-treated CLL. Libraries were prepared by immunoSEQ multiplex PCR; TCRdb keeps only in-frame clonotypes and omits some of them. The repertoire holds 97,000 or so clones, with 78% as singletons. This CDR3 spans 10 amino acids. Between the trimmed V and J ends, which lost 7 bases and 7 bases, there was a span of 4 bases. Germline loops: CDR1 MNHEY, CDR2 SVGAGI. This receptor was obtained from a human donor with chronic lymphocytic leukemia. The specimen comprised PBMCs, sampled after 12 months of ibrutinib treatment. The chain is built from TRBV6-5 and TRBJ1-4, with D unclear. CDR3: CASIGEKLFF. DNA of the CDR3: TGTGCCAGCATAGGTGAAAAACTGTTTTTT.